The sequence of this T cell receptor beta chain was determined in a study of somatic mutations in cytotoxic T cells in rheumatoid arthritis. Study background: Patient blood, 30 ml in EDTA, was obtained immediately after diagnosis and prior to the start of any treatment.

The investigators isolated CD4+ and CD8+ cells by positive magnetic bead selection and checked their purity by flow cytometry. V shed 5 bases, J shed 7 bases, and the junction held 14 bases outside the gene matches. Germline V gene lookup returns CDR1 MDHEN and CDR2 SYDVKM. The length of the CDR3 is 17 residues. The table came from immunoSEQ multiplex PCR; TCRdb's copy has only in-frame clones and leaves some out. The sample holds 2,500 or so clones, 85% seen once. What was sequenced was CD8+ T cells sorted from blood. This clonotype was sampled from a woman in her 70s with rheumatoid arthritis. The V and J genes are TRBV28 and TRBJ2-7, with 13 nucleotides matching TRBD2. The CDR3 is CASSLIWGTSGTGEQYF. CDR3 in DNA: TGTGCCAGCAGTCTGATATGGGGGACTAGCGGGACCGGGGAGCAGTACTTC.